These 27 T cell receptor beta chains originate from one sample sequenced in a study of cytomegalovirus exposure and HLA in healthy donors. The PCR made use of 60 Vbeta and 13 Jbeta primers. The repertoire was sequenced with immunoSEQ multiplex PCR; TCRdb's copy has only in-frame clones and lacks some. Its table records about 130,000 clones. Material for sequencing was PBMCs. The receptors were sampled from an older woman in good health and CMV-seronegative.

The chain recombines TRBV5-5 with TRBJ2-3; D perhaps matches TRBD2 (6 bases). The germline V and J ends were trimmed by 5 bases and 2 bases, with 18 bases remaining between them. This CDR3 comprises 16 residues. The germline V gene encodes CDR1 SGHKS and CDR2 YYEKEE (reference sequence). The CDR3 coding sequence is TGTGCCAGCAGGAAACCAGGGAGGTCCCTCACAGATACGCAGTATTTT. Translating it yields CASRKPGRSLTDTQYF.

CDR3 region: CASSRDNYGYTF. Here the CDR3 DNA reads TGTGCCAGCAGCAGAGATAACTATGGCTACACCTTC. The chain is built from TRBV7-8 and TRBJ1-2; D is unresolved. This CDR3 comprises 12 residues. The V and J ends lost 5 bases and 1 base respectively, with 5 bases between them. Germline V gives CDR1 SGHVS, CDR2 FQNEAQ.

This rearrangement joins TRBV29-1 to TRBJ1-1; tentatively, D is TRBD1 (6 bases). With 3 bases removed from V and 5 bases from J, the gap between germline ends came to 10 bases. CDR3 length: 12 amino acids. Looked up from germline, CDR1 is SQVTM and CDR2 is ANQGSEA. The CDR3 DNA reads TGCAGCGTTGAGAAAACAGGGACTGAAGCTTTCTTT. The encoded protein is CSVEKTGTEAFF.

The V gene is TRBV27, the J gene TRBJ2-2, with 10 bases matching TRBD2. The CDR3 runs to 16 residues. Germline CDR1 MNHEY, CDR2 SMNVEV (reference sequence). Germline trimming cut 5 bases from V and 3 bases from J; bases unmatched to any gene: 6. This CDR3 is CASSPLLAGDTGELFF. The CDR3 DNA sequence: TGTGCCAGCAGTCCGCTCCTAGCGGGGGACACCGGGGAGCTGTTTTTT.

The rearrangement links TRBV6-1 to TRBJ2-3, with a weak D call TRBD2 (6 bases). The CDR3 covers 15 residues. Trimming took off 2 bases at V and 6 bases at J, with 15 bases between the two ends. CDR1 is MNHNS and CDR2 is SASEGT in the germline V gene. DNA for the CDR3: TGTGCCAGCAGTGAACGTGGGGGGATAGTGGATACGCAGTATTTT. Translating gives CASSERGGIVDTQYF.

The chain uses TRBV4-1 and TRBJ2-1, with 8 nucleotides matching TRBD1. CDR1 and CDR2 (germline): MGHRA, YSYEKL. The CDR3 contains 16 residues. V lost 0 bases, J lost 6 bases, and 7 bases stayed unmatched. CDR3 region: CASSQDTGGRGNEQFF. CDR3 nucleotide sequence: TGCGCCAGCAGCCAAGATACAGGGGGTCGTGGCAATGAGCAGTTCTTC.

This rearrangement joins TRBV10-2 to TRBJ1-6; D perhaps matches TRBD1 (5 bases). The V end lost 0 bases, the J end lost 7 bases, and 7 bases lay between the germline ends. Looked up from germline, CDR1 is WSHSY and CDR2 is SAAADI. There are 14 residues in the CDR3. The DNA of the CDR3 is TGCGCCAGCAGTGAGTCGGAGGGGAATTCACCCCTCCACTTT. Translation: CASSESEGNSPLHF.

The CDR3 loop is CASSPQGHGMNTEAFF. In DNA form, the CDR3 reads TGTGCCAGCAGTCCACAGGGCCACGGGATGAACACTGAAGCTTTCTTT. The chain is built from TRBV2 and TRBJ1-1; D might be TRBD1 (6 bases). Germline CDR1 SNHLY, CDR2 FYNNEI. The CDR3 length is 16 residues. Between the trimmed V and J ends, which lost 5 bases and 0 bases, there was a span of 16 bases.

The chain has TRBV9 and TRBJ2-7, with 7 bases fitting TRBD1. CDR3 size: 15 residues. Germline V gives CDR1 SGDLS, CDR2 YYNGEE. V shed 0 bases and J 4 bases; nucleotides not matched to a gene: 7. The CDR3 sequence: CASSVEDRSIYEQYF. The CDR3 nucleotides are TGTGCCAGCAGCGTAGAGGACAGGTCCATATACGAGCAGTACTTC.

The CDR3 DNA reads TGCAGCGTTAGTAGGGGGAACACTGAAGCTTTCTTT. Amino acids: CSVSRGNTEAFF. This chain joins TRBV29-1 and TRBJ1-1, with TRBD1 as a possible D gene (5 bases). From germline, CDR1 is SQVTM and CDR2 ANQGSEA. The CDR3 is 12 amino acids. Trimming took 5 bases from V and 1 from J, leaving 8 bases between them. The variable domain in full, completed from reference TRBV29-1 and TRBJ1-1, reads SAVISQKPSRDICQRGTSLTIQCQVDSQVTMMFWYRQQPGQSLTLIATANQGSEATYESGFVIDKFPISRPNLTFSTLTVSNMSPEDSSIYLCSVSRGNTEAFFGQGTRLTVV.

The chain is built from TRBV6-6 and TRBJ2-5; tentatively, D is TRBD1 (6 bases). The DNA end is more similar to TRBJ2-7, so the J call may be wrong. The length of the CDR3 is 14 residues. Looked up from germline, CDR1 is MNHNY and CDR2 is SVGAGI (reference sequence). CDR3 loop: CASSLDRTIYEQYF. In nucleotides, the CDR3 is TGTGCCAGCAGTTTGGACAGAACAATCTACGAGCAGTACTTC.

The gene calls are TRBV27 and TRBJ1-4; D uncertain. The CDR3 is 16 residues long. The V end lost 5 bases, the J end lost 0 bases, and 13 bases lay between the germline ends. The germline CDR1 and CDR2 sequences are MNHEY and SMNVEV (reference sequence). DNA of the CDR3: TGTGCCAGCAGTCCCCTTACAAGATCAACTAATGAAAAACTGTTTTTT. Protein product: CASSPLTRSTNEKLFF.

The chain joins TRBV9 to TRBJ2-1, with 7 bases lining up with TRBD1. The CDR3 runs 15 residues. CDR1 and CDR2 (germline): SGDLS, YYNGEE. The trim removed 1 base at V and 1 base at J, leaving 2 bases unmatched. The CDR3 bases are TGTGCCAGCAGCGTAACAGGGGTGTCCTACAATGAGCAGTTCTTC. Translated: CASSVTGVSYNEQFF.

J is TRBJ1-4 and V is TRBV6-1, with D maybe TRBD1 (5 bases). CDR1 and CDR2 from the germline V gene are MNHNS and SASEGT. V lost 1 base to trimming and J lost 8 bases, with 11 bases between them. The CDR3 spans 14 residues. CDR3 residues: CASSEGQGSEKLFF. CDR3 coding DNA: TGTGCCAGCAGTGAAGGCCAGGGTAGCGAAAAACTGTTTTTT.

CDR3 sequence (DNA): TGTGCCAGCAGCCGCCCCGGGACAGGGGTTATCTACGAGCAGTACTTC. Translation gives CASSRPGTGVIYEQYF. J is TRBJ2-7 and V is TRBV11-3; TRBD1 aligns across 10 bases. V dropped 5 bases and J dropped 3; count of bases not matched to a gene: 10. This CDR3 is 16 amino acids long. Per the germline V gene, CDR1 is SGHNT and CDR2 is YENEEA. Filled out from reference TRBV11-3 and TRBJ2-7, the complete variable domain reads EAGVVQSPRYKIIEKKQPVAFWCNPISGHNTLYWYLQNLGQGPELLIRYENEEAVDDSQLPKDRFSAERLKGVDSTLKIQPAELGDSAVYLCASSRPGTGVIYEQYFGPGTRLTVT.

The chain joins TRBV27 to TRBJ2-7; 12 positions agree with TRBD2. The CDR3 extends over 17 amino acids. The V and J ends lost 5 bases and 5 bases, in that order; junction bases with no gene match: 13. The V gene's germline CDR1 is MNHEY and CDR2 SMNVEV (reference sequence). In nucleotides, the CDR3 is TGTGCCAGCAGTCCCCTGACTAGCGGGGGCTTGTCCGACGAGCAGTACTTC. Translating gives CASSPLTSGGLSDEQYF.

The CDR3 DNA reads as TGCGCCAGCAGTCTCAATCGAAATCGGAGGGACAGGGCGCAAGAGACCCAGTACTTC. It yields the protein CASSLNRNRRDRAQETQYF. The chain uses TRBV5-1 and TRBJ2-5; TRBD1 matches 9 bases. The CDR3 spans 19 residues. Germline trimming cut 5 bases from V and 2 bases from J; bases unmatched to any gene: 19. CDR1 SGHRS and CDR2 YFSETQ come from the germline V gene.

This rearrangement joins TRBV5-1 to TRBJ1-1; 7 nucleotides agree with TRBD1. Germline V lookup: CDR1 SGHRS, CDR2 YFSETQ. Losses at the gene ends were 0 bases for V and 0 bases for J; bases not matched to a gene: 2. This CDR3 region has 15 residues. The DNA for the CDR3 is TGCGCCAGCAGCTTGGCGGACAGGATGAACACTGAAGCTTTCTTT. Translation gives CASSLADRMNTEAFF.

The CDR3 bases are TGTGCCACCAGCAGAGATGGTAGACTAGCGGGAGGTACAGATACGCAGTATTTT. It codes for CATSRDGRLAGGTDTQYF. The chain uses TRBV15 and TRBJ2-3; 13 bases match TRBD2. The V segment lost 0 bases and the J segment 3 bases; nucleotides outside the gene matches: 6. The CDR3 consists of 18 residues. Germline lookup yields CDR1 LNHNV and CDR2 YYDKDF (reference sequence).

This rearrangement joins TRBV30 to TRBJ1-4; tentatively, D is TRBD1 (5 bases). CDR1 GTSNPN and CDR2 SVGIG come from the germline V gene (reference sequence). This CDR3 has 14 residues. With 4 bases removed from V and 2 bases from J, the gap between germline ends came to 11 bases. The CDR3 DNA reads as TGTGCCTGGACGCCGTGGGGCACTAATGAAAAACTGTTTTTT. It yields the protein CAWTPWGTNEKLFF.

This chain links TRBV5-1 with TRBJ2-7; 11 bases match TRBD2. This CDR3 has 17 amino acids. V lost 2 bases to trimming and J lost 3 bases; unmatched junction nucleotides: 10. CDR1 and CDR2 (germline): SGHRS, YFSETQ. In nucleotides, the CDR3 is TGCGCCAGCAGCTTAGGCGGCCCGACTAGCGGGAACTACGAGCAGTACTTC. Protein product: CASSLGGPTSGNYEQYF.

The genes are TRBV5-1 and TRBJ2-3, with 10 nucleotides matching TRBD2. The CDR3 is made up of 16 amino acids. Unmatched junction bases numbered 3, after V lost 2 bases and J lost 0 bases. Per germline, CDR1 SGHRS and CDR2 YFSETQ. The CDR3 region is CASSLLAGTSTDTQYF. The DNA for the CDR3 is TGCGCCAGCAGCTTACTAGCGGGGACTAGCACAGATACGCAGTATTTT.

On this clone: A read error may produce the germline difference seen at one junction end. The chain carries TRBV19 and TRBJ2-2, with 8 positions matching TRBD2. The CDR3 loop spans 14 amino acids. The germline V gene has CDR1 LNHDA and CDR2 SQIVND (reference sequence). CDR3 protein: CARRGGSKTGKLFF. CDR3 DNA: TGTGCCAGACGGGGGGGGTCGAAGACCGGGAAGCTGTTTTTT.

The chain recombines TRBV9 with TRBJ2-5, with TRBD1 matching 8 bases. J was trimmed by 5 bases and V by 2 bases; bases with no gene match: 5. The CDR3 covers 14 residues. The germline gives CDR1 SGDLS, CDR2 YYNGEE. Here the CDR3 DNA reads TGTGCCAGCAGCGTGGACAGGGTGCAGGAGACCCAGTACTTC. Translating gives CASSVDRVQETQYF.

V usage is TRBV11-3 and J usage is TRBJ2-4; D unresolved. CDR3 length: 13 amino acids. Germline CDR1 and CDR2: SGHNT and YENEEA. V lost 1 base and J 6 bases, leaving 7 bases between the germline ends. CDR3 DNA: TGTGCCAGCAGCTTAGGTGGCAGAAACATTCAGTACTTC. The encoded protein is CASSLGGRNIQYF.

The CDR3 loop reads CASSPLSRAAEAFF. The CDR3 nucleotides read TGTGCCAGCAGTCCCCTTTCCAGGGCCGCTGAAGCTTTCTTT. The chain uses TRBV28 and TRBJ1-1; D is perhaps TRBD1 (5 bases). The V end was cut by 5 bases, the J end by 6 bases, with 16 bases between. The CDR3 spans 14 residues. CDR1 and CDR2 (germline): MDHEN, SYDVKM.

The chain combines TRBV6-1 with TRBJ1-3, with unresolved D. The CDR3 is 14 amino acids. The V end was cut by 4 bases, the J end by 3 bases, with 10 bases between. Germline V gene sequence: CDR1 MNHNS, CDR2 SASEGT. This chain's CDR3 is CASSVSRVGNTIYF. CDR3 in DNA: TGTGCCAGCAGTGTGAGTCGGGTTGGAAACACCATATATTTT.